One sample yielded the 28 T cell receptor beta chains listed below, sequenced in a study of T cells in Graves' hyperthyroidism and ophthalmopathy. The TCR beta CDR3 regions underwent amplification using RNA transcripts as the source. A set of HTBI primers served as the primers for a first-round RT-PCR of the TCR CDR3. MiXCR, run by TCRdb on the multiplex PCR reads, gives a single entry per CDR3 protein. Of 280,000 or so distinct CDR3 sequences listed, about 25% are singletons. The sample comprised blood. The receptor source for this set is a man between 40 and 49 years old with Graves' hyperthyroidism that later progressed to Graves' ophthalmopathy.

This clonotype has more than one count but fewer than ten. One end of the junction does not line up with germline, which may come from a read error. The chain is built from TRBV18 and TRBJ2-5; D is possibly TRBD2 (6 bases). The CDR3 runs 18 residues. The germline gives CDR1 KGHSH, CDR2 LQKENI. The CDR3 is CASSPEPELAGRQKTQYF. The CDR3 DNA reads as TGTGCCAGCTCACCAGAACCTGAATTGGCGGGACGCCAAAAGACCCAGTACTTC.

This clonotype was observed many times. As DNA, the CDR3 is TGTGCCAGTAGTCGGACAGGGGCAGCCACTGAAGCTTTCTTT. Translation gives CASSRTGAATEAFF. This chain links TRBV19 with TRBJ1-1, with 9 bases identical to TRBD1. From germline, CDR1 is LNHDA and CDR2 SQIVND (reference sequence). With 5 bases clipped from V and 4 bases from J, the junction kept 5 bases outside the gene matches. The CDR3 has 14 residues.

The rearrangement links TRBV6-2 or TRBV6-3 to TRBJ1-1, with 8 bases identical to TRBD1. This CDR3 has 11 residues. With 4 bases clipped from V and 8 bases from J, the junction kept 0 bases outside the gene matches. Germline V CDR1 and CDR2: MNHEY, SVGEGT. CDR3 residues: CASSWDREAFF. The CDR3 nucleotides read TGTGCCAGCAGTTGGGACAGGGAAGCTTTCTTT.

The chain combines TRBV6-5 with TRBJ2-5; TRBD1 matches at 9 bases. CDR3 length equals 12 residues. CDR1 and CDR2 (germline): MNHEY, SVGAGI. Trimming took 9 bases from V and 4 from J; bases not matched to a gene: 3. As DNA, the CDR3 is TGTGCCAGTACAGGGGGCACAGAGACCCAGTACTTC. This gives the protein CASTGGTETQYF.

The chain couples TRBV6-5 to TRBJ2-7; TRBD2 might be the D (6 bases). V lost 2 bases, J lost 0 bases, and 8 bases lay in between. Germline loops: CDR1 MNHEY, CDR2 SVGAGI. This CDR3 has 14 amino acids. CDR3 protein: CASSYGGISYEQYF. The CDR3 DNA reads as TGTGCCAGCAGTTACGGGGGGATCTCCTACGAGCAGTACTTC.

The table lists this clonotype with many counts. The CDR3 spells CASSVSGSYTGELFF. CDR3 nucleotide sequence: TGTGCCAGCAGTGTTAGCGGGAGTTATACCGGGGAGCTGTTTTTT. The chain employs TRBV2 and TRBJ2-2; 9 bases align to TRBD2. Germline CDR1 reads SNHLY; CDR2 reads FYNNEI. This CDR3 spans 15 amino acids. Trimming took 4 bases from V and 5 from J; bases not matched to a gene: 5.

This clonotype was counted many times. The chain couples TRBV2 to TRBJ1-2, with 9 positions matching TRBD1. V lost 4 bases, J lost 9 bases, and 3 bases stayed unmatched. Germline CDR1 SNHLY, CDR2 FYNNEI. This CDR3 has 12 residues. Here the CDR3 DNA reads TGTGCCAGCAGTGCGGGACAGGGTAGCTACACCTTC. This gives the protein CASSAGQGSYTF.

This CDR3 is CASRTSGTGELFF. The CDR3 DNA reads as TGTGCCAGTAGAACTAGCGGCACCGGGGAGCTGTTTTTT. This sequence joins TRBV6-2 or TRBV6-3 and TRBJ2-2; 8 nucleotides line up with TRBD2. The germline V gene encodes CDR1 MNHEY and CDR2 SVGEGT. CDR3 length: 13 residues. The V and J ends lost 9 bases and 4 bases, in that order; junction bases with no gene match: 4.

The sample holds many counts of this clonotype. This chain connects TRBV7-9 to TRBJ1-6; D unclear. CDR3 length: 14 amino acids. Trimming cost V 3 bases and J 11 bases, with 14 bases left between them. Looked up from germline, CDR1 is SEHNR and CDR2 is FQNEAQ (reference sequence). In DNA, the CDR3 is TGTGCCAGCAGCTTCGGGTCAACCGGGACACCCCTCCACTTT. Translation: CASSFGSTGTPLHF.

This clonotype appeared many times. V gene TRBV10-3 combines with J gene TRBJ2-5; 7 bases line up with TRBD2. V dropped 10 bases and J dropped 2; count of bases not matched to a gene: 7. This CDR3 comprises 13 residues. The V gene's germline CDR1 is ENHRY and CDR2 SYGVKD. DNA of the CDR3: TGTGCCACCCGGGACTACCGACAAGAGACCCAGTACTTC. It is translated as CATRDYRQETQYF.

In this sample, this clonotype turned up many times. J is TRBJ2-7 and V is TRBV20-1; 11 bases are shared with TRBD2. The CDR3 totals 14 residues. Germline CDR1 DFQATT, CDR2 SNEGSKA (reference sequence). Trimming removed 5 bases from V and 3 bases from J; junction bases left unmatched: 6. CDR3 sequence: CSADSGRAVYEQYF. Here the CDR3 DNA reads TGCAGTGCTGATAGCGGGAGGGCGGTCTACGAGCAGTACTTC.

This clonotype has at least ten counts. The chain uses TRBV12-3 or TRBV12-4 and TRBJ2-2; a possible D gene is TRBD2 (5 bases). This CDR3 is built from 15 residues. V was pared by 1 base and J by 5 bases, with 11 bases between. CDR3 amino acids: CASSLVSGKTGELFF. CDR3 DNA: TGTGCCAGCAGTTTAGTGAGCGGAAAGACCGGGGAGCTGTTTTTT.

The genes are TRBV28 and TRBJ2-7; the D is unclear. This CDR3 spans 13 amino acids. V lost 1 base and J lost 6, with 10 bases in between. Germline CDR1 and CDR2: MDHEN and SYDVKM. The DNA of the CDR3 is TGTGCCAGCAGTTTATTGGGCATACGCGAGCAGTACTTC. Its protein is CASSLLGIREQYF.

This clonotype has a count of ten or more. This chain connects TRBV19 to TRBJ1-4, with D hard to call. This CDR3 contains 13 residues. V lost 2 bases, J lost 12 bases, and 13 bases lay in between. From germline, CDR1 is LNHDA and CDR2 SQIVND (reference sequence). For the CDR3, the DNA is TGTGCCAGTAGTATAAGGAAGGGATTGGAACTGTTTTTT. Protein sequence: CASSIRKGLELFF. Full variable domain (rest looked up from reference TRBV19 and TRBJ1-4): DGGITQSPKYLFRKEGQNVTLSCEQNLNHDAMYWYRQDPGQGLRLIYYSQIVNDFQKGDIAEGYSVSREKKESFPLTVTSAQKNPTAFYLCASSIRKGLELFFGSGTQLSVL.

This chain connects TRBV2 to TRBJ1-2, with D perhaps matching TRBD1 (6 bases). This CDR3 is 14 amino acids long. Germline CDR1 reads SNHLY; CDR2 reads FYNNEI. Trimming cost V 6 bases and J 2 bases, with 13 bases left between them. The DNA of the CDR3 is TGTGCCAGCAGGAGGGACACCCGGAACTATGGCTACACCTTC. This encodes CASRRDTRNYGYTF.

This clonotype was recorded at least ten times. J is TRBJ1-1 and V is TRBV5-1; TRBD1 matches at 8 bases. Germline V gene data show CDR1 as SGHRS and CDR2 as YFSETQ. The CDR3 totals 13 residues. The V and J ends lost 4 bases and 3 bases, in that order; junction bases with no gene match: 2. The CDR3 loop is CASSPDRDTEAFF. The DNA for the CDR3 is TGCGCCAGCAGCCCGGACAGGGACACTGAAGCTTTCTTT.

This sequence joins TRBV18 and TRBJ2-2, with D hard to call. This CDR3 spans 15 amino acids. V lost 2 bases and J lost 3, with 10 bases in between. The V gene's germline CDR1 is KGHSH and CDR2 LQKENI. The CDR3 DNA reads TGTGCCAGCTCACCAGGGTCACCCTACACCGGGGAGCTGTTTTTT. It translates to CASSPGSPYTGELFF.

This chain uses TRBV28 with TRBJ2-5; D is ambiguous. CDR3 length: 14 amino acids. V was clipped by 10 bases and J by 0 bases, with 15 bases between them. Germline assignment: CDR1 MDHEN and CDR2 SYDVKM. The CDR3 DNA follows: TGTGCCAACGAATTCAAAACGTACCAAGAGACCCAGTACTTC. Protein sequence: CANEFKTYQETQYF.

In this sample, this clonotype turned up many times. The V gene is TRBV29-1, the J gene TRBJ1-2; TRBD1 agrees at 8 bases. This CDR3 is 13 amino acids long. The germline CDR1 and CDR2 sequences are SQVTM and ANQGSEA. The junction had 5 bases not matched to a gene; V was cut back by 7 bases and J by 1 base. The CDR3 nucleotides read TGCAGCGCCGGACAGGGCTTTAACTATGGCTACACCTTC. Translated: CSAGQGFNYGYTF.

This clonotype appeared many times. The CDR3 spells CASSLVLSGANVLTF. The CDR3 DNA sequence: TGTGCCAGCAGTTTAGTCCTCTCTGGGGCCAACGTCCTGACTTTC. The chain is built from TRBV12-3 or TRBV12-4 and TRBJ2-6, with D unresolved. This CDR3 has 15 amino acids. Trimming stripped 1 base from V and 0 bases from J, with 4 bases between.

A few counts support this clonotype. V gene TRBV6-1 combines with J gene TRBJ1-5; D is unresolved. This CDR3 has 14 amino acids. Germline assignment: CDR1 MNHNS and CDR2 SASEGT. Trimming removed 3 bases from V and 9 bases from J, with 15 bases in between. The DNA of the CDR3 is TGTGCCAGCAGTGAGGGAGAGGGATGGCCGCCCCAGCATTTT. Its translation is CASSEGEGWPPQHF.

V usage is TRBV6-1 and J usage is TRBJ2-5; D is unclear. The CDR3 is 13 amino acids. V was trimmed by 8 bases and J by 5 bases, leaving 15 bases between them. The germline V gene encodes CDR1 MNHNS and CDR2 SASEGT. This CDR3 reads CASGLWARETQYF. In nucleotides, the CDR3 is TGTGCCAGCGGGCTTTGGGCGCGGGAGACCCAGTACTTC.

CDR3 protein: CASSSGGADEAFF. The CDR3 region has the DNA TGTGCCAGCAGTTCGGGGGGGGCGGATGAAGCTTTCTTT. The chain is built from TRBV12-3 or TRBV12-4 and TRBJ1-1, with a weak D call TRBD1 (6 bases). This CDR3 has 13 amino acids. The V end was cut by 4 bases, the J end by 7 bases, with 13 bases between.

This clonotype was observed at least ten times. The chain couples TRBV19 to TRBJ2-2; D ambiguous. Per germline, CDR1 LNHDA and CDR2 SQIVND (reference sequence). V shed 0 bases and J shed 3 bases, with 8 bases lying between them. CDR3 length: 15 amino acids. CDR3 sequence (DNA): TGTGCCAGTAGTATAGATCCTGGGGACACCGGGGAGCTGTTTTTT. The encoded protein is CASSIDPGDTGELFF.

This clonotype was seen repeatedly, ten times or more. V usage is TRBV2 and J usage is TRBJ1-2; 8 nucleotides agree with TRBD1. The J segment lost 6 bases and the V segment lost 6 bases, leaving 6 bases of the junction unmatched. CDR3 length: 13 residues. In germline, CDR1 is SNHLY, CDR2 FYNNEI. CDR3 region: CASRAGTGDGYTF. The DNA for the CDR3 is TGTGCCAGCAGGGCCGGGACAGGAGATGGCTACACCTTC. Based on the CDR3 plus reference TRBV2 and TRBJ1-2, the full variable domain is EPEVTQTPSHQVTQMGQEVILRCVPISNHLYFYWYRQILGQKVEFLVSFYNNEISEKSEIFDDQFSVERPDGSNFTLKIRSTKLEDSAMYFCASRAGTGDGYTFGSGTRLTVV.

This clonotype was counted many times. J is TRBJ2-7 and V is TRBV7-9; possible D gene TRBD1, 5 bases. This CDR3 spans 14 amino acids. CDR1 and CDR2 (germline): SEHNR, FQNEAQ (reference sequence). V dropped 5 bases and J dropped 2 bases, with 13 bases sitting between them. The CDR3 reads CASSPTDSPYEQYF. In nucleotides, the CDR3 is TGTGCCAGCAGCCCTACCGACAGTCCCTACGAGCAGTACTTC.

In its sample, this clonotype was seen many times. The V and J genes are TRBV15 and TRBJ1-5; D is possibly TRBD1 (5 bases). CDR3 size: 14 residues. Trimming stripped 2 bases from V and 4 bases from J, with 9 bases between. Germline assignment: CDR1 LNHNV and CDR2 YYDKDF (reference sequence). The CDR3, as DNA: TGTGCCACCAGCAGATCACAGGAAAATCAGCCCCAGCATTTT. Translating it yields CATSRSQENQPQHF.

This clonotype was seen many times. V gene TRBV7-9 combines with J gene TRBJ1-1, with TRBD1 matching 8 bases. Per the germline V gene, CDR1 is SEHNR and CDR2 is FQNEAQ (reference sequence). The CDR3 has 15 amino acids. J gave up 1 base and V 2 bases, and 3 bases lay outside the gene matches. The CDR3 nucleotides read TGTGCCAGCAGCTTAATGACAGGGGCGAACACTGAAGCTTTCTTT. Translation gives CASSLMTGANTEAFF.